A selection of T cell receptor beta chains follows, all from one sample in a study of cytomegalovirus exposure and HLA in healthy donors. This table comes from immunoSEQ multiplex PCR, and its TCRdb copy is limited to in-frame clones, with some not included. The sample shows around 100,000 clones, about four fifths of them seen only once. Specimen: PBMCs. The receptors originated from a woman in her 40s in good health and CMV-seronegative. Both conserved end residues are trimmed from each CDR3.

CDR3aa: ASSHGTSGRITYEQY
j_gene: TRBJ2-7
v_gene: TRBV5-1

CDR3aa: AWRGTPVGEKLF
j_gene: TRBJ1-4
v_gene: TRBV30

CDR3aa: ASGFRGGETQY
j_gene: TRBJ2-5
v_gene: TRBV5-8

CDR3aa: ASSLGARGGGQETQY
j_gene: TRBJ2-5
v_gene: TRBV7-2

CDR3aa: AWRPAGGGYT
j_gene: TRBJ1-2
v_gene: TRBV30

CDR3aa: AISESAGTYEQY
j_gene: TRBJ2-7
v_gene: TRBV10-3

CDR3aa: AWFFGSTDTQY
j_gene: TRBJ2-3
v_gene: TRBV30

CDR3aa: ASSGPGGLDEQF
j_gene: TRBJ2-1
v_gene: TRBV2

CDR3aa: AWTGTGTDTQY
j_gene: TRBJ2-3
v_gene: TRBV30

CDR3aa: ASSFTGTNTYEQY
j_gene: TRBJ2-7
v_gene: TRBV6-5

CDR3aa: ASTAGLSTDTQY
j_gene: TRBJ2-3
v_gene: TRBV19

CDR3aa: ASGESGHPYEQY
j_gene: TRBJ2-7
v_gene: TRBV27

CDR3aa: ASSERSGGEQF
j_gene: TRBJ2-1
v_gene: TRBV6-1

CDR3aa: ASSLFTGRRPYEQY
j_gene: TRBJ2-7
v_gene: TRBV28

CDR3aa: ASSPSRQGGYEQY
j_gene: TRBJ2-7
v_gene: TRBV4-3

CDR3aa: ASSYGGGGTYEQY
j_gene: TRBJ2-7
v_gene: TRBV6-6

CDR3aa: ASMGARTSGADEQY
j_gene: -
v_gene: TRBV19

CDR3aa: ASSVAGTHNSPLH
j_gene: TRBJ1-6
v_gene: TRBV9

CDR3aa: ASSVAVSWLDEQY
j_gene: TRBJ2-7
v_gene: TRBV9

CDR3aa: AWRIPTGSDTQY
j_gene: TRBJ2-3
v_gene: TRBV30

CDR3aa: ASSFFIYEQY
j_gene: TRBJ2-7
v_gene: TRBV7-7

CDR3aa: ASSPTTDSQETQY
j_gene: TRBJ2-5
v_gene: TRBV7-9

CDR3aa: ASSPTGQGSYEQY
j_gene: -
v_gene: TRBV7-3

CDR3aa: ASSEGLVGETQY
j_gene: TRBJ2-5
v_gene: TRBV6-1

CDR3aa: ASSQVSGTGANVLT
j_gene: TRBJ2-6
v_gene: TRBV5-4

CDR3aa: ASSLDQGTPQPQH
j_gene: TRBJ1-5
v_gene: TRBV7-9

CDR3aa: ASSLAGARTDTQY
j_gene: TRBJ2-3
v_gene: TRBV28

CDR3aa: AWGKGRGEKLF
j_gene: TRBJ1-4
v_gene: TRBV30

CDR3aa: ASRHSFGNGQPQH
j_gene: TRBJ1-5
v_gene: TRBV28

CDR3aa: ASTWDRGTEAF
j_gene: TRBJ1-1
v_gene: TRBV5-4

CDR3aa: ASRRASQGAGEQY
j_gene: TRBJ2-7
v_gene: TRBV6-5

CDR3aa: ASSLHTGFIAYEQY
j_gene: -
v_gene: TRBV7-9

CDR3aa: AWRTRDNNSPLH
j_gene: TRBJ1-6
v_gene: TRBV30

CDR3aa: ASSQDIAGGRYEQY
j_gene: TRBJ2-7
v_gene: TRBV4-3

CDR3aa: ASSSLMGGSTEAF
j_gene: TRBJ1-1
v_gene: TRBV7-9

CDR3aa: ASSYGTSGSSYNEQF
j_gene: TRBJ2-1
v_gene: TRBV28

CDR3aa: ASSWPGGNEQY
j_gene: TRBJ2-7
v_gene: TRBV7-9

CDR3aa: ASSSPGTSGYNQETQY
j_gene: TRBJ2-5
v_gene: TRBV7-9

CDR3aa: ASSVPPNEQF
j_gene: TRBJ2-1
v_gene: TRBV27

CDR3aa: ASSPGTGRDYGYT
j_gene: TRBJ1-2
v_gene: TRBV9

CDR3aa: ASSLGGRTSGNTIY
j_gene: TRBJ1-3
v_gene: TRBV7-9

CDR3aa: ASSSTGIANSPLH
j_gene: TRBJ1-6
v_gene: TRBV7-9

CDR3aa: ASSFRPQGHGYT
j_gene: TRBJ1-2
v_gene: TRBV28

CDR3aa: ASSSQENYEQY
j_gene: TRBJ2-7
v_gene: TRBV11-2

CDR3aa: ASRLGLQETQY
j_gene: TRBJ2-5
v_gene: TRBV6-5

CDR3aa: ASSLRGTGNEKLF
j_gene: TRBJ1-4
v_gene: TRBV5-8

CDR3aa: ASSFGTSGKNTGELF
j_gene: TRBJ2-2
v_gene: TRBV5-1

CDR3aa: ASSLGTSGSPGELF
j_gene: TRBJ2-2
v_gene: TRBV9

CDR3aa: ASSVVAGATDTQY
j_gene: TRBJ2-3
v_gene: TRBV9

CDR3aa: ASSIVNRDNYGYT
j_gene: TRBJ1-2
v_gene: TRBV19

CDR3aa: ASGNSPGLPHTGELF
j_gene: TRBJ2-2
v_gene: TRBV9

CDR3aa: SSSFDRGAEKLF
j_gene: TRBJ1-4
v_gene: TRBV7-9

CDR3aa: ASSLSGGYTEAF
j_gene: TRBJ1-1
v_gene: TRBV27

CDR3aa: ASSQEAGANTGELF
j_gene: TRBJ2-2
v_gene: TRBV4-1

CDR3aa: ASRPGQAFSGANVLT
j_gene: TRBJ2-6
v_gene: TRBV4-1

CDR3aa: ASSPGEGYT
j_gene: TRBJ1-2
v_gene: TRBV11-2

CDR3aa: ATIAGGIDTQY
j_gene: TRBJ2-3
v_gene: TRBV25-1